This T cell receptor beta chain originates from a study of shared clonotypes between healthy human individuals. V was shortened by 6 bases and J by 0 bases, with 6 bases between the two germline ends. CDR1 MDHEN and CDR2 SYDVKM come from the germline V gene. CDR3 length: 13 amino acids. Only CD45RO-negative cells positively selected for CCR7 counted as naive CD8 cells, so terminally differentiated effector memory CD45RA+ cells were excluded. Using immunoSEQ multiplex PCR, the repertoire was profiled, and TCRdb retains in-frame clones only, with some absent. Of 800,000 to 950,000 clones in the sample, 96% were seen once.

The TCR comes from a man younger than 40 in good health. This chain uses TRBV28 with TRBJ1-3, with no clear D. Input material: naive CD8+ T cells sorted from blood. The CDR3 reads CASRNYSGNTIYF. DNA for the CDR3: TGTGCCAGCAGGAACTACTCTGGAAACACCATATATTTT.